This TCR beta chain was found in a study of blood T cells in healthy people across ages. Notes on the study in general: A roughly linear age-dependent decrease characterized TCR beta diversity per million T cells. Using unsorted PBMCs precluded a conclusive naive versus antigen-experienced comparison.

Combining a sample-barcoded 5' primer with a J-beta primer mix, a second PCR ran for 7 to 11 cycles. TCRdb called the 5' RACE reads again in MiXCR, with one record for every CDR3 protein. Of roughly 1,500,000 distinct CDR3 sequences listed, approximately 32% are singletons. This clonotype occurred a few times. The antigen is unknown. This CDR3 is built from 16 residues. Trimming removed 5 bases at V and 6 bases at J, with 21 bases between. Germline lookup yields CDR1 MNHEY and CDR2 SMNVEV (reference sequence). The sequenced material came from blood. The sequence was collected from a woman in her twenties or thirties in good health. V usage is TRBV27 and J usage is TRBJ2-3; maybe TRBD1 (5 bases). For the CDR3, the DNA is TGTGCCAGCAGTAGGAGACAGCCGAACTCAGGGGATACGCAGTATTTT. Its protein is CASSRRQPNSGDTQYF.